Detailed here is one T cell receptor (beta chain). The data derive from a study of blood T cell repertoires in COVID-19. In the study overall: Samples representing acute and convalescent COVID-19 were sourced from the United States, Italy and Spain. Sources were T cells, B-cell-depleted T cells, or PBMCs; the material itself was cDNA or gDNA.

From germline, CDR1 is SGHNT and CDR2 YYREEE (reference sequence). The CDR3 runs to 15 residues. V shed 2 bases and J 5 bases; nucleotides not matched to a gene: 5. Clones were read by immunoSEQ multiplex PCR, and TCRdb kept only the in-frame ones, dropping some. Here the sample spans about 140,000 clones, around four fifths being singletons. The chain carries TRBV5-4 and TRBJ2-1, with TRBD2 identical over 9 bases. The sequenced sample consisted of peripheral blood. The source of this sequence is an elderly woman with acute or convalescent COVID-19. The CDR3 DNA follows: TGTGCCAGCAGCTTCTCTAGCGGGGTACACAATGAGCAGTTCTTC. This gives the protein CASSFSSGVHNEQFF.